This T cell receptor beta chain was identified during a study of T cell responses to AZD1222 COVID-19 vaccine. The CDR3 length is 16 residues. Trimming removed 4 bases from V and 6 bases from J, with 20 bases in between. CDR1 and CDR2 from the germline V gene are SGHDT and YYEEEE. This table comes from immunoSEQ multiplex PCR, and its TCRdb copy is limited to in-frame clones, with some not included. Of 110,000 or so clones in the sample, 75% to 90% were seen once. The rearrangement links TRBV5-6 to TRBJ2-1; possible D gene TRBD2, 6 bases. The clonotype was recovered from an adult who received the AZD1222 COVID-19 vaccine. This material consisted of peripheral blood, taken 28 days after the second AZD1222 dose. The CDR3 DNA sequence: TGTGCCAGCAGCAGGGGCTTGGGACTCTATCCCAATGAGCAGTTCTTC. Its protein product is CASSRGLGLYPNEQFF. Full variable domain (missing parts from reference TRBV5-6 and TRBJ2-1): DAGVTQSPTHLIKTRGQQVTLRCSPKSGHDTVSWYQQALGQGPQFIFQYYEEEERQRGNFPDRFSGHQFPNYSSELNVNALLLGDSALYLCASSRGLGLYPNEQFFGPGTRLTVL.